This TCR beta chain was sequenced during a study of Graves' ophthalmopathy and Graves' hyperthyroidism (dated by TCRdb to about 2018). Background on the whole study: Peripheral blood was collected at initial diagnosis, before any treatment. The study used TCR beta repertoire signatures to distinguish Graves' ophthalmopathy from Graves' hyperthyroidism and to predict progression to ophthalmopathy. In total, approximately 140 blood samples were TCR-sequenced: roughly 45 ophthalmopathy, some 80 hyperthyroidism and about 17 hyperthyroidism-to-ophthalmopathy patients. To explore V-J signatures distinguishing ophthalmopathy from hyperthyroidism, a discovery set of about 99 patients (about 41 ophthalmopathy, 57 stable hyperthyroidism) was enrolled. For independent validation, a separate cohort was made up of 18 hyperthyroidism patients plus 17 patients who later progressed from hyperthyroidism to ophthalmopathy. In over 5 hyperthyroidism patients, the T-cell repertoire of thyroid tissue was compared with the T-cell repertoire of blood. Following sampling, methimazole starting at 30 mg daily was administered to hyperthyroidism patients, and high-dose intravenous methylprednisolone was administered to ophthalmopathy patients. On the study overall, not on this receptor specifically: In validation, the model predicted ophthalmopathy progression with over 60% sensitivity and around 72% specificity; more than ten predicted patients were CT-confirmed with GO in a median of 6.5 months. Among expanded thyroid clonotypes with frequency above 0.001, most also showed up in blood, which suggests that blood repertoires may reflect the thyroid immune response. No statistical method was used to set the sample size in advance, and the investigators knew which group each participant was assigned to. Ophthalmopathy was separated from stable hyperthyroidism by the 13-signature model with just under 90% sensitivity and about 81% specificity in cross-validation and with 80%/75% in the test set.

This clonotype was detected ten times or more. Its antigen is unknown. The sample holds no much larger clone one base away, and base qualities are not on file. For repertoire sequencing, TCR beta CDR3 regions were amplified from RNA transcripts. A first-round RT-PCR used HTBI primers with the Qiagen OneStep RT-PCR kit, followed by a second-round multiplex PCR, size selection and purification. Libraries were sequenced paired-end with 100 bp reads on an Illumina HiSeq2000. In the source study's methods: Reads were processed with SOAPnuke, discarding reads with adapters, uncalled bases, mean Phred below 15, or no exact constant-primer or identifier match. COPE v1.2.5 was used to merge high-quality paired reads. Each unique nucleotide sequence was defined as a clonotype, and clonotypes were aligned to IMGT TRB V, D and J references with MiTCR v1.1. The analysis was limited to V-J combinations with a frequency above 0.0001, which together covered approximately 99% of repertoires. For each V-J combination, a TCR clonal expansion and chaos score was defined as F50 clonal expansion divided by the chaos observed in the TCRdist matrix. Welch's t-statistics and random forest were used to reduce the features to about 14 V-J combinations, which were then used as input to a naive Bayes classifier. Thyroid-blood repertoire similarity was quantified with the Morisita-Horn index. Through fastp at Q25 and MiXCR, TCRdb rebuilt clones from the public reads, retaining in-frame beta chains. Each CDR3 protein gets just one entry, which takes the most common genes and DNA from the rows behind it. TCRdb, not the original authors, processed these V and J calls. The sample includes more than 550,000 distinct CDR3 sequences, with 35% to 45% observed a single time. In total, the top ten clones hold around 3% of the sample.

Ophthalmopathy patients had moderately to severely active disease, Clinical Activity Score of at least 3, NOSPECS grade of at least 4, and disease duration under 3 months. Patients with other autoimmune diseases, uncontrolled infections, pregnancy or lactation were excluded from the study. Clinical symptoms, serum thyroxine, TRAb, thyroid ultrasound and orbital computed tomography formed the basis of the diagnosis. Using Ficoll-Paque density gradient centrifugation, PBMCs were isolated from less than 13 ml of fresh peripheral blood. Trizol reagent was used to extract the total RNA, and its quality was then checked on an Agilent 2100 Bioanalyzer. CDR1 and CDR2, per the germline V gene, are ENHRY and SYGVKD. The CDR3 holds 15 amino acids from the cysteine to the phenylalanine. Only the CDR3 DNA stays, 45 bases, in frame from base 1. V is clipped by 0 bases and J by 3 bases, and the sequence between their germline boundaries is 9 bases long.

Sequencing was performed on peripheral blood. The sequence derives from an adult man with Graves' ophthalmopathy. This sequence uses TRBV10-3 and TRBJ1-5; the D gene assignment is ambiguous. CDR3 sequence: CAISESLVHNQPQHF. The sequenced DNA is TGTGCCATCAGTGAGTCGCTGGTTCACAATCAGCCCCAGCATTTT.